The 29 T cell receptor beta chains listed next were all sequenced from one sample in a study of blood T cells in healthy people across ages. Then a second PCR, running about 6 to 12 cycles, was carried out with a sample-barcoded 5' primer and a J-beta primer mix. Via MiXCR, TCRdb re-called the 5' RACE reads, giving one row per CDR3 protein. Found here are roughly 1,300,000 distinct CDR3 sequences, 55% to 75% of them singletons; the top ten hold 6.5% to 8.5%. Specimen: blood. All receptors come from a man aged 18 to 35 in good health.

The rearrangement links TRBV29-1 to TRBJ2-1; 7 bases line up with TRBD2. Unmatched junction bases numbered 4, after V lost 1 base and J lost 4 bases. The germline CDR1 and CDR2 sequences are SQVTM and ANQGSEA. The CDR3 sequence is 14 residues long. The CDR3 is CSVEAGGNYNEQFF. CDR3 DNA: TGCAGCGTTGAAGCGGGAGGAAATTACAATGAGCAGTTCTTC.

The rearrangement links TRBV27 to TRBJ1-4, with no clear D. This CDR3 spans 15 amino acids. CDR1 and CDR2 (germline): MNHEY, SMNVEV (reference sequence). Trimming shortened V by 4 bases and J by 6 bases, and 15 bases separated the two germline ends. CDR3 DNA: TGTGCCAGCAGTTCCCTCGGGCGCGGCGATGAAAAACTGTTTTTT. Its translation is CASSSLGRGDEKLFF.

This clonotype was observed a few times. The genes are TRBV25-1 and TRBJ2-1; TRBD2 might be the D (6 bases). Germline assignment: CDR1 MGHDK and CDR2 SYGVNS. This CDR3 contains 16 residues. The ends were cut back, 0 bases at V and 2 bases at J, with 11 bases in the middle. The DNA for the CDR3 is TGTGCCAGCAGTGAATATCGGAGCGGGCCCTACAATGAGCAGTTCTTC. Its translation is CASSEYRSGPYNEQFF.

The sample holds a few counts of this clonotype. The chain employs TRBV4-1 and TRBJ2-1, with D unclear. The CDR3 runs to 16 residues. Germline CDR1 MGHRA, CDR2 YSYEKL. Trimming cost V 0 bases and J 0 bases, with 9 bases left between them. Here the CDR3 reads CASSQEGKSSYNEQFF. The DNA of the CDR3 is TGCGCCAGCAGCCAAGAGGGCAAGAGCTCCTACAATGAGCAGTTCTTC.

This chain uses TRBV10-3 with TRBJ2-7; D is ambiguous. V lost 1 base and J 3 bases, leaving 16 bases between the germline ends. Germline V gene sequence: CDR1 ENHRY, CDR2 SYGVKD. The CDR3 has 16 amino acids. As DNA, the CDR3 is TGTGCCATCAGTGAGTTCCGTCAGCCACGGCTCTACGAGCAGTACTTC. Its translation is CAISEFRQPRLYEQYF.

V and J are TRBV29-1 and TRBJ1-6; a possible D gene is TRBD1 (5 bases). Germline assignment: CDR1 SQVTM and CDR2 ANQGSEA. The CDR3 loop spans 13 amino acids. Trimming left V 6 bases short and J 9 bases short, with 15 bases between. CDR3 nucleotide sequence: TGCAGCGTCCGGGGACCGCTGGGTTCACCCCTCCACTTT. Its protein product is CSVRGPLGSPLHF.

The rearrangement links TRBV24-1 to TRBJ2-3; either TRBD1 or TRBD2 may supply D (5 bases each). Germline V gives CDR1 KGHDR, CDR2 SFDVKD. V was trimmed by 2 bases and J by 4 bases, leaving 15 bases between them. This CDR3 spans 16 amino acids. This CDR3 reads CATSDSGQGDADTQYF. The CDR3 DNA is TGTGCCACCAGTGATTCAGGGCAGGGAGATGCAGATACGCAGTATTTT.

The chain carries TRBV11-2 and TRBJ2-1; the match to TRBD1 covers 7 bases. The CDR3 spans 17 residues. The junction had 10 bases not matched to a gene; V was cut back by 5 bases and J by 0 bases. The V gene's germline CDR1 is SGHAT and CDR2 FQNNGV. The CDR3 bases are TGTGCCAGCAGCCTCCACCCCAGGGGGAGCTCCTACAATGAGCAGTTCTTC. Protein product: CASSLHPRGSSYNEQFF. Full variable domain (rest looked up from reference TRBV11-2 and TRBJ2-1): EAGVAQSPRYKIIEKRQSVAFWCNPISGHATLYWYQQILGQGPKLLIQFQNNGVVDDSQLPKDRFSAERLKGVDSTLKIQPAKLEDSAVYLCASSLHPRGSSYNEQFFGPGTRLTVL.

The rearrangement links TRBV7-6 to TRBJ1-2; D is unresolved. Germline assignment: CDR1 SGHVS and CDR2 FNYEAQ. CDR3 length: 14 residues. Trimming stripped 5 bases from V and 4 bases from J, with 14 bases between. CDR3 sequence (DNA): TGTGCCAGCAGCGCACGTCCGGGAGGCTATGGCTACACCTTC. This sequence encodes CASSARPGGYGYTF.

This clonotype was found a few times. This rearrangement joins TRBV9 to TRBJ2-4, with 12 bases identical to TRBD2. The tail of the sequence fits TRBJ2-5 better, so the J call may be wrong. The germline V gene has CDR1 SGDLS and CDR2 YYNGEE. The CDR3 is made up of 15 amino acids. CDR3 coding DNA: TGTGCCAGCAGCGGACTAGCGGGGGTTCACGAGACCCAGTACTTC. This gives the protein CASSGLAGVHETQYF.

The gene calls are TRBV7-9 and TRBJ1-1; possibly TRBD1 for D (5 bases). The CDR3 loop spans 13 amino acids. V dropped 1 base and J dropped 6 bases, with 9 bases sitting between them. Germline loops: CDR1 SEHNR, CDR2 FQNEAQ (reference sequence). This chain's CDR3 is CASSLGGKAEAFF. The CDR3 nucleotides read TGTGCCAGCAGCTTAGGGGGGAAGGCTGAAGCTTTCTTT.

The V call is TRBV20-1, the J call TRBJ1-2; TRBD1 matches 7 bases. J was trimmed by 3 bases and V by 2 bases; bases with no gene match: 6. Per germline, CDR1 DFQATT and CDR2 SNEGSKA (reference sequence). The CDR3 covers 14 residues. DNA of the CDR3: TGCAGTGCTAGACCGACAGGGCGGGACTATGGCTACACCTTC. As protein: CSARPTGRDYGYTF.

The chain employs TRBV9 and TRBJ2-5, with D tentatively TRBD1 (5 bases). The CDR3 sequence is 14 residues long. Germline lookup yields CDR1 SGDLS and CDR2 YYNGEE. Trimming cost V 0 bases and J 5 bases, with 11 bases left between them. The CDR3 DNA is TGTGCCAGCAGCGTAGGGGGCTTGGGGGAGACCCAGTACTTC. This encodes CASSVGGLGETQYF.

The gene calls are TRBV10-3 and TRBJ2-7, with 7 bases that match TRBD2. Trimming removed 2 bases from V and 4 bases from J; junction bases left unmatched: 8. The CDR3 totals 15 residues. Per germline, CDR1 ENHRY and CDR2 SYGVKD. CDR3 amino acids: CAISEEGGRGYEQYF. CDR3 bases: TGTGCCATCAGTGAGGAGGGCGGGAGAGGATACGAGCAGTACTTC.

This sequence joins TRBV5-1 and TRBJ2-7; the match to TRBD1 covers 8 bases. V trimming: 0 bases; J trimming: 3 bases; junction bases outside the gene matches: 5. The V gene's germline CDR1 is SGHRS and CDR2 YFSETQ. There are 15 residues in the CDR3. DNA for the CDR3: TGCGCCAGCAGCTTGGCACAGGGGGAAATCTACGAGCAGTACTTC. Its translation: CASSLAQGEIYEQYF.

This chain links TRBV7-2 with TRBJ2-4; 9 bases are shared with TRBD1. The end of the DNA is better explained by TRBJ2-5, so the J call may be wrong. The length of the CDR3 is 14 residues. Germline V gene data show CDR1 as SGHTA and CDR2 as FQGNSA. This chain's CDR3 is CASSLDRGPETQYF. The CDR3, as DNA: TGTGCCAGCAGCTTGGACAGGGGTCCAGAGACCCAGTACTTC.

This sequence joins TRBV28 and TRBJ2-1, with 9 nucleotides matching TRBD2. Unmatched junction bases numbered 5, after V lost 4 bases and J lost 4 bases. Germline CDR1 and CDR2: MDHEN and SYDVKM. The CDR3 is made up of 15 amino acids. CDR3 bases: TGTGCCAGCAGTTCCCTAGCGGGGAGATACAATGAGCAGTTCTTC. It is translated as CASSSLAGRYNEQFF.

V and J are TRBV2 and TRBJ2-1, with a weak D call TRBD1 (6 bases). V dropped 4 bases and J dropped 2 bases, with 18 bases sitting between them. Per germline, CDR1 SNHLY and CDR2 FYNNEI. The CDR3 totals 17 residues. The CDR3 protein is CASSGFRGERTYNEQFF. The DNA for the CDR3 is TGTGCCAGCAGTGGGTTCAGGGGCGAGCGGACCTACAATGAGCAGTTCTTC.

The rearrangement uses TRBV4-3 and TRBJ2-4, with 8 bases that match TRBD2. In germline, CDR1 is LGHNA, CDR2 YSLEER. The CDR3 spans 15 residues. The junction had 12 bases not matched to a gene; V was cut back by 1 base and J by 13 bases. CDR3 in DNA: TGCGCCAGCAGCCAAGCACGGGGGGGGCTAAGTGAGCAGTACTTC. Amino acid sequence: CASSQARGGLSEQYF.

This chain uses TRBV29-1 with TRBJ1-4; D might be TRBD1 (5 bases). Germline V gives CDR1 SQVTM, CDR2 ANQGSEA. Trimming cost V 5 bases and J 7 bases, with 17 bases left between them. The CDR3 spans 14 residues. CDR3 nucleotides: TGCAGCGTTAGAAGAATTGCGAGGGGTGAAAAACTGTTTTTT. Amino acid sequence: CSVRRIARGEKLFF.

J is TRBJ2-1 and V is TRBV29-1; D gene unclear. The CDR3 runs 14 residues. V lost 3 bases and J lost 3, with 12 bases in between. The germline CDR1 and CDR2 sequences are SQVTM and ANQGSEA. The CDR3 region has the DNA TGCAGCGTTGATGGGATTTTCCACTACAATGAGCAGTTCTTC. This encodes CSVDGIFHYNEQFF.

The chain combines TRBV14 with TRBJ2-1; D might be TRBD1 or TRBD2, each matching 5 bases. The CDR3 is 13 residues long. Germline CDR1 SGHDN, CDR2 FVKESK. Deletions cut 5 bases from V and 10 bases from J, with 15 bases between. The CDR3 loop is CASSASRGGEQFF. The CDR3 region has the DNA TGTGCCAGCAGCGCGAGTAGGGGCGGGGAGCAGTTCTTC.

The gene calls are TRBV2 and TRBJ2-1, with D unresolved. The CDR3 extends over 12 amino acids. Germline V CDR1 and CDR2: SNHLY, FYNNEI. With 6 bases removed from V and 6 bases from J, the gap between germline ends came to 9 bases. The CDR3 coding sequence is TGTGCCAGCAGCGCCCAATTCAATGAGCAGTTCTTC. Its protein product is CASSAQFNEQFF.

The chain uses TRBV4-1 and TRBJ2-7, with TRBD1 identical over 8 bases. The ends lost 4 bases at V and 2 bases at J; junction bases unmatched: 7. Germline V gene sequence: CDR1 MGHRA, CDR2 YSYEKL. The CDR3 contains 15 residues. The CDR3 DNA reads TGCGCCAGCAGCCGTTCCGGGACAGGAGCCTACGAGCAGTACTTC. It yields the protein CASSRSGTGAYEQYF.

CDR3 sequence (DNA): TGTGCCAGTAGTATTCTGGACGATCAAGAGACCCAGTACTTC. Protein: CASSILDDQETQYF. V gene TRBV19 combines with J gene TRBJ2-5; D uncertain. V lost 3 bases to trimming and J lost 2 bases, with 10 bases between them. Germline CDR1 reads LNHDA; CDR2 reads SQIVND (reference sequence). CDR3 size: 14 residues.

This clonotype was recorded a few times. The genes are TRBV29-1 and TRBJ2-5; D tentatively fits TRBD1 or TRBD2 (7 bases each). The CDR3 is 13 amino acids. The germline gives CDR1 SQVTM, CDR2 ANQGSEA. V dropped 4 bases and J dropped 10 bases, with 19 bases sitting between them. The CDR3 is CSVVNRGGVIQYF. The DNA for the CDR3 is TGCAGCGTTGTGAACAGGGGAGGGGTGATCCAGTACTTC. Complete variable domain (other parts from reference TRBV29-1 and TRBJ2-5): SAVISQKPSRDICQRGTSLTIQCQVDSQVTMMFWYRQQPGQSLTLIATANQGSEATYESGFVIDKFPISRPNLTFSTLTVSNMSPEDSSIYLCSVVNRGGVIQYFGPGTRLLVL.

This chain links TRBV7-6 with TRBJ2-3; D gene ambiguous. Trimming took off 0 bases at V and 2 bases at J, with 9 bases between the two ends. Germline V gene sequence: CDR1 SGHVS, CDR2 FNYEAQ. This CDR3 comprises 15 residues. CDR3 region: CASSLARSNTDTQYF. The CDR3 DNA follows: TGTGCCAGCAGCTTAGCCAGGAGCAACACAGATACGCAGTATTTT.

This clonotype was recorded a few times. The chain recombines TRBV29-1 with TRBJ1-2, with 7 bases that match TRBD1. The CDR3 runs to 13 residues. Germline V gene sequence: CDR1 SQVTM, CDR2 ANQGSEA. CDR3 in amino acids: CSGWKDRHYGYTF. Here the CDR3 DNA reads TGCAGTGGTTGGAAGGACAGGCACTATGGCTACACCTTC.

The chain links TRBV3-1 to TRBJ2-7, with 11 bases identical to TRBD2. The CDR3 loop spans 14 amino acids. V shed 8 bases, J shed 4 bases, and the junction held 7 bases outside the gene matches. Per the germline V gene, CDR1 is LGHDT and CDR2 is YNNKEL (reference sequence). The CDR3 DNA is TGTGCCAGCGCTGGAGGACTAGCGGGTTACGAGCAGTACTTC. Its protein is CASAGGLAGYEQYF.